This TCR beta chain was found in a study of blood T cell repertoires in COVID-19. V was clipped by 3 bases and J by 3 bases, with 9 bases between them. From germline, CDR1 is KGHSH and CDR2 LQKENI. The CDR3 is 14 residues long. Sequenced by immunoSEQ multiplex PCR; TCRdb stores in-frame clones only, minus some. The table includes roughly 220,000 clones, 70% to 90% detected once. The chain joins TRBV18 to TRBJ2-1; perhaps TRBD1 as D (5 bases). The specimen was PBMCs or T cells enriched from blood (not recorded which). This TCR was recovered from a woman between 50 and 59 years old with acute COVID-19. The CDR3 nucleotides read TGTGCCAGCTCACCGCAAGGGGTCTACAATGAGCAGTTCTTC. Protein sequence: CASSPQGVYNEQFF.